This paragraph covers one TCR beta chain sequence. The antigen is unknown. Other DNA sequences in this sample translate to the same CDR3. CDR3 length: 13 amino acids. CDR1 and CDR2 (germline): KGHSH, LQKENI. The ends were cut back, 0 bases at V and 5 bases at J, with 6 bases in the middle. Only Caucasian adults living in Nashville, Tennessee served as donors. Once extracted for a subset, genomic DNA was divided evenly among several immunoSEQ plates. Assay: immunoSEQ multiplex PCR; the TCRdb copy retains only in-frame clones and omits some. This table holds around 2.5 million clones, under 95% found once. The record originates from a study of shared clonotypes between healthy human individuals. Turning to the study itself: The donor group consisted of two women and a few men, aged 18 to 49.

Findings of the study overall: Clonotypes which were not shared had lower generation probabilities than clonotypes that all four donors shared.

The V call is TRBV18, the J call TRBJ2-3, with D uncertain. Sequenced sample: naive CD4+ T cells from PBMCs. The subset here: CD45RA+ positively selected. The TCR comes from a man aged 18 to 29 in good health. Some clones in this sample may be carry-over from other donors' samples. The CDR3 loop is CASSPPSRDTQYF. The CDR3 DNA reads TGTGCCAGCTCACCACCCTCTAGAGATACGCAGTATTTT.